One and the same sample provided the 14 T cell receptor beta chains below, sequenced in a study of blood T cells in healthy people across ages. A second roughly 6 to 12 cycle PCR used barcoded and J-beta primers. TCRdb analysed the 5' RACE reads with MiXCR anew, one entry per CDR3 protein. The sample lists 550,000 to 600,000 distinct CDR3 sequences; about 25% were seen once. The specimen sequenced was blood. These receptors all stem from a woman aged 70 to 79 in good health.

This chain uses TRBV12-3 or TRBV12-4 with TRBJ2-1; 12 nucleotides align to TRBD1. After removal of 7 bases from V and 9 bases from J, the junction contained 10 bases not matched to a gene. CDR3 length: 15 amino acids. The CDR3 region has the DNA TGTGCCAGCACTCGCTTAGGGACAGGGGGCACTGAGCAGTTCTTC. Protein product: CASTRLGTGGTEQFF.

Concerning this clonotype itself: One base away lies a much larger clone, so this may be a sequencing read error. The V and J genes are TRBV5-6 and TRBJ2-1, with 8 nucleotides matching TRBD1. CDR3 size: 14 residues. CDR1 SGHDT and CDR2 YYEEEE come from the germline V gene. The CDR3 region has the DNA TGTGCCAGCAGCTTCCGACAGGGGAAGAATGAGCAGCTCTTC. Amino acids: CASSFRQGKNEQLF.

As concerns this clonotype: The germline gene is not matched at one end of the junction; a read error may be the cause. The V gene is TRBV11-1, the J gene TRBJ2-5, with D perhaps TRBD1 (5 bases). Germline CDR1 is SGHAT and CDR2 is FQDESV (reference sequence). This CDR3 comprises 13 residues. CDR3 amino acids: CASSQGPKEAQYF. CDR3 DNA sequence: TGCGCCAGCAGCCAGGGTCCAAAAGAGGCCCAGTACTTC.

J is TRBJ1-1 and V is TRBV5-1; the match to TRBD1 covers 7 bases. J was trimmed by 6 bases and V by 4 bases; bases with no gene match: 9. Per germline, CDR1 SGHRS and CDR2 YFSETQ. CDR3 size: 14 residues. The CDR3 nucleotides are TGCGCCAGCAGCGACCAGGGGGGAGGCGCTGAAGCTTTCTTT. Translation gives CASSDQGGGAEAFF.

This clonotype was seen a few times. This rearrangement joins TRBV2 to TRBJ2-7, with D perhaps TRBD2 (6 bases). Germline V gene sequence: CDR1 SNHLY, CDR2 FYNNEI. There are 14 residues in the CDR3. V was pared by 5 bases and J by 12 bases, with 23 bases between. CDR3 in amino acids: CASSLSDSGGSGYF. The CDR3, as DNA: TGTGCCAGCAGTTTATCGGACTCAGGAGGGTCTGGGTACTTC.

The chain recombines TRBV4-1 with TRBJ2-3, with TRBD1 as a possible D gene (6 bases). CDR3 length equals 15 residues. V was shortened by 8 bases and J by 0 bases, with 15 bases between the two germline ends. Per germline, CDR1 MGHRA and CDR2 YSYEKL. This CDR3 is CASGRQAGSTDTQYF. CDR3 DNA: TGCGCCAGCGGCCGACAGGCGGGCAGCACAGATACGCAGTATTTT.

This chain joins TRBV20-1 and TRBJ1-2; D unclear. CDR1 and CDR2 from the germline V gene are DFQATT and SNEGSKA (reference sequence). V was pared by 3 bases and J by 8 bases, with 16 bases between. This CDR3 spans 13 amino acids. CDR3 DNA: TGCAGTGCTAGCGCCCCCCGAGGGAAGGGCTACACCTTC. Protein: CSASAPRGKGYTF.

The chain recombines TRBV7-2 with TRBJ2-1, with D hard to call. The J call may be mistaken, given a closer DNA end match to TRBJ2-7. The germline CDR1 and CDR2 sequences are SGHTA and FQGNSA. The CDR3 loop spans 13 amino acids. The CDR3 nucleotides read TGTGCCAGCAGCTTTGGATCCACCTACGAGCAGTACTTC. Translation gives CASSFGSTYEQYF.

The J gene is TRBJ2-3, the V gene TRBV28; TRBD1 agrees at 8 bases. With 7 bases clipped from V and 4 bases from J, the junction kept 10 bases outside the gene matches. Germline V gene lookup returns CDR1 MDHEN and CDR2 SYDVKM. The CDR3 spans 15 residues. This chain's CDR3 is CASTWGSQGADTQYF. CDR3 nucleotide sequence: TGTGCCAGCACCTGGGGTTCACAGGGGGCAGATACGCAGTATTTT.

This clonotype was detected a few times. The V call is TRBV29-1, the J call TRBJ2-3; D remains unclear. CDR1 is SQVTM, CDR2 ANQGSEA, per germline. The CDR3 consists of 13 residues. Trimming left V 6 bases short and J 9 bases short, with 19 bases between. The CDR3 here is CSVGWTGRNTQYF. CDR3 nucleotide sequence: TGCAGCGTAGGATGGACCGGCAGGAACACGCAGTATTTT.

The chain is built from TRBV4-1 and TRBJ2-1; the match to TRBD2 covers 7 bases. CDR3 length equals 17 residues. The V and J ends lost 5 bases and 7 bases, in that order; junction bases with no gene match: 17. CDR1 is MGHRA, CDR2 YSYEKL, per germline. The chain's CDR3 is CASSMGNGRAVVNEQFF. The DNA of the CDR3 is TGCGCCAGCAGCATGGGCAATGGGAGGGCCGTCGTAAATGAGCAGTTCTTC.

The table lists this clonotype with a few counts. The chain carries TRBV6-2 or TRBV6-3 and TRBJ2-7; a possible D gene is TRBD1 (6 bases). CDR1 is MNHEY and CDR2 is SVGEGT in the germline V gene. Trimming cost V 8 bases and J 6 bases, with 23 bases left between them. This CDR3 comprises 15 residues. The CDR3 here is CASRRPGDFRLEQYF. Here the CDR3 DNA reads TGTGCCAGCCGGAGACCAGGGGATTTTAGGCTCGAGCAGTACTTC.

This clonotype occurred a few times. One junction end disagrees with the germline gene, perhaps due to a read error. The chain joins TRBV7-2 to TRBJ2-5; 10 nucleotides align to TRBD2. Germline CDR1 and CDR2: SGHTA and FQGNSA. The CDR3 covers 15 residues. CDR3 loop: CAISQPLAGQETQYF. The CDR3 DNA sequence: TGTGCCATCAGCCAACCACTAGCGGGGCAAGAGACCCAGTACTTC.

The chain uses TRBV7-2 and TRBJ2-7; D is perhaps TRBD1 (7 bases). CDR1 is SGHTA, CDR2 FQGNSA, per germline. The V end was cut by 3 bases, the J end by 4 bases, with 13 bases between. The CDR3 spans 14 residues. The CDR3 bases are TGTGCCAGCAGCTTGCAGGGGGGCGTATACGAGCAGTACTTC. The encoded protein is CASSLQGGVYEQYF.